This T cell receptor beta chain originates from a study of beta chain features in type 1 diabetes. General study findings and limits: PCR might favor shorter templates, equally in patients and controls. Significant though moderate, a shortening of TCRB CDR3s appeared in all four CD4+ subsets of Type 1 diabetes patients.

Remarks on this clone: Its antigen is as yet unknown.

Investigators reverse transcribed all isolated RNA, so they sequenced expressed TCRB transcripts. Using immunoSEQ multiplex PCR, the repertoire was profiled, and TCRdb retains in-frame clones only, with some absent. The table records 900,000 or so clones, roughly 15% of them present only once. Germline V gene data show CDR1 as SGHRS and CDR2 as YFSETQ. The CDR3 has 15 amino acids. V was trimmed by 1 base and J by 2 bases, leaving 13 bases between them. The TCR originated in a woman between 18 and 30 years old in good health. The chain uses TRBV5-1 and TRBJ2-7; perhaps TRBD2 as D (5 bases). The sample consisted of naive CD4+ T cells from blood. Here the CDR3 DNA reads TGCGCCAGCAGCTTGATGGCGGCCGGGACCTACGAGCAGTACTTC. Its translation: CASSLMAAGTYEQYF.